Shown below are 3 T cell receptor beta chains from a single sample sequenced in a study of cytomegalovirus exposure and HLA in healthy donors. The PCR made use of 60 Vbeta and 13 Jbeta primers. Only in-frame clones appear in the TCRdb table, and some are missing; sequencing was by immunoSEQ multiplex PCR. The table lists around 130,000 clones, roughly 70% of them singletons. The sample taken for sequencing was PBMCs. The receptors come from a man aged 35-49 years in good health and CMV-seropositive.

The J gene is TRBJ2-5, the V gene TRBV4-1, with a weak D call TRBD1 (7 bases). The germline CDR1 and CDR2 sequences are MGHRA and YSYEKL. The CDR3 length is 16 residues. V lost 2 bases, J lost 2 bases, and 15 bases lay in between. CDR3 sequence (DNA): TGCGCCAGCAGCCAAAGTCTCAGGGGGGTTCAAGAGACCCAGTACTTC. Its translation is CASSQSLRGVQETQYF.

This chain joins TRBV19 and TRBJ2-7; possibly TRBD1 for D (6 bases). V lost 6 bases and J lost 5, with 23 bases in between. Looked up from germline, CDR1 is LNHDA and CDR2 is SQIVND (reference sequence). The length of the CDR3 is 16 residues. The DNA of the CDR3 is TGTGCCAGTAGACCTCCCAGGGGAACAGGGCAGAACGAGCAGTACTTC. Translating it yields CASRPPRGTGQNEQYF.

This chain connects TRBV5-1 to TRBJ2-2; weak D call: TRBD1 (5 bases). The ends were cut back, 4 bases at V and 3 bases at J, with 13 bases in the middle. Per the germline V gene, CDR1 is SGHRS and CDR2 is YFSETQ. The CDR3 is 15 residues long. The CDR3 loop is CASSPRVRDTGELFF. The CDR3 DNA is TGCGCCAGCAGCCCCAGGGTTAGGGACACCGGGGAGCTGTTTTTT.